Shown below are 20 T cell receptor beta chains from a single sample sequenced in a study of cytomegalovirus exposure and HLA in healthy donors. Primers included in the PCR were 60 Vbeta and 13 Jbeta primers. Data came from immunoSEQ multiplex PCR; TCRdb stores just in-frame clones and leaves some out. The sample consists of approximately 220,000 clones, 80% to 90% of them appearing once. Sequencing input: PBMCs. All receptors come from a man aged 25 to 40 in good health and CMV-seronegative.

The chain recombines TRBV5-4 with TRBJ2-5; TRBD2 might be the D (6 bases). CDR3 size: 14 residues. Deletions cut 3 bases from V and 5 bases from J, with 14 bases between. Germline V gene data show CDR1 as SGHNT and CDR2 as YYREEE (reference sequence). The CDR3 spells CASSYRRVGETQYF. The CDR3 bases are TGTGCCAGCAGCTATCGGAGGGTGGGGGAGACCCAGTACTTC. Complete variable domain (other parts from reference TRBV5-4 and TRBJ2-5): ETGVTQSPTHLIKTRGQQVTLRCSSQSGHNTVSWYQQALGQGPQFIFQYYREEENGRGNFPPRFSGLQFPNYSSELNVNALELDDSALYLCASSYRRVGETQYFGPGTRLLVL.

The genes are TRBV18 and TRBJ1-1; the match to TRBD1 covers 7 bases. Germline CDR1 and CDR2: KGHSH and LQKENI. The CDR3 has 16 amino acids. The V segment lost 3 bases and the J segment 3 bases; nucleotides outside the gene matches: 10. The CDR3 region is CASSPRGIILDTEAFF. CDR3 bases: TGTGCCAGCTCACCCAGGGGGATAATATTGGACACTGAAGCTTTCTTT.

The chain combines TRBV7-2 with TRBJ2-3; maybe TRBD1 (5 bases). The V end lost 0 bases, the J end lost 2 bases, and 15 bases lay between the germline ends. This CDR3 contains 17 residues. From germline, CDR1 is SGHTA and CDR2 FQGNSA. The CDR3 DNA is TGTGCCAGCAGCTTAGCGCACTTGGGCAGGGCCACAGATACGCAGTATTTT. Encoded protein: CASSLAHLGRATDTQYF.

The chain is built from TRBV18 and TRBJ2-1; D remains unclear. V lost 3 bases and J 10 bases, leaving 16 bases between the germline ends. CDR3 length: 14 residues. Looked up from germline, CDR1 is KGHSH and CDR2 is LQKENI. The CDR3 nucleotides are TGTGCCAGCTCACCGGAGAGTATTCTGCCAGAGCAGTTCTTC. Its protein is CASSPESILPEQFF.

V is TRBV27 and J is TRBJ1-5; the D gene is possibly TRBD1 (6 bases). The length of the CDR3 is 13 residues. The germline V and J ends were trimmed by 6 bases and 5 bases, with 11 bases remaining between them. Germline V gives CDR1 MNHEY, CDR2 SMNVEV (reference sequence). CDR3 residues: CASSHNRDQPQHF. The CDR3 nucleotides read TGTGCCAGCAGCCATAACAGGGATCAGCCCCAGCATTTT.

The chain joins TRBV5-1 to TRBJ2-5; 9 bases fit TRBD1. CDR1 SGHRS and CDR2 YFSETQ come from the germline V gene. The CDR3 runs to 17 residues. Trimming at V came to 4 bases and at J to 2 bases, leaving 12 bases not matched to a gene. The CDR3 reads CASSNNRQGGRQETQYF. The CDR3 region has the DNA TGCGCCAGCAGCAATAACCGACAGGGGGGTCGGCAAGAGACCCAGTACTTC. The whole variable domain, remainder taken from reference TRBV5-1 and TRBJ2-5, is KAGVTQTPRYLIKTRGQQVTLSCSPISGHRSVSWYQQTPGQGLQFLFEYFSETQRNKGNFPGRFSGRQFSNSRSEMNVSTLELGDSALYLCASSNNRQGGRQETQYFGPGTRLLVL.

This chain connects TRBV27 to TRBJ2-1, with D possibly matching TRBD2 (5 bases). Trimming left V 6 bases short and J 4 bases short, with 13 bases between. CDR1 MNHEY and CDR2 SMNVEV come from the germline V gene (reference sequence). This CDR3 spans 14 amino acids. CDR3 DNA: TGTGCCAGCAGCCTGGTCGGGGAGTACAATGAGCAGTTCTTC. It yields the protein CASSLVGEYNEQFF.

A few counts support this clone. This rearrangement joins TRBV2 to TRBJ1-4; 8 bases are a match to TRBD1. V shed 8 bases, J shed 6 bases, and the junction held 11 bases outside the gene matches. CDR3 length: 15 residues. Germline CDR1 and CDR2: SNHLY and FYNNEI. CDR3 DNA: TGTGCCAGCTGTAGTTGGACAGGGCGGGATGAAAAACTGTTTTTT. It is translated as CASCSWTGRDEKLFF.

The chain uses TRBV29-1 and TRBJ2-3; the match to TRBD2 covers 7 bases. V trimming: 3 bases; J trimming: 3 bases; junction bases outside the gene matches: 3. This CDR3 is 13 amino acids long. CDR1 and CDR2 (germline): SQVTM, ANQGSEA. The CDR3 DNA sequence: TGCAGCGTTGAGCGGGGGAGGACAGATACGCAGTATTTT. This translates into CSVERGRTDTQYF.

For this clone: Germline is not matched at one junction end, which may reflect a read error. The gene calls are TRBV6-5 and TRBJ1-6; D call uncertain. The germline V gene has CDR1 MNHEY and CDR2 SVGAGI. The length of the CDR3 is 15 residues. The DNA of the CDR3 is TGTGCCAGCAATTACTCTCGCAGTATTAATTCACCCCTCCACTTT. Encoded protein: CASNYSRSINSPLHF.

A remark on this clone: Other DNA sequences in the same sample also yield this CDR3. This rearrangement joins TRBV10-3 to TRBJ2-3; TRBD1 aligns across 8 bases. The CDR3 loop spans 13 amino acids. V gave up 6 bases and J gave up 1 base; unmatched junction bases: 0. Germline CDR1 reads ENHRY; CDR2 reads SYGVKD. The DNA for the CDR3 is TGTGCCATCAGGACAGGGGGCACAGATACGCAGTATTTT. It translates to CAIRTGGTDTQYF.

This clone was observed a single time. V gene TRBV7-9 combines with J gene TRBJ1-4, with 7 bases identical to TRBD1. The CDR3 covers 15 residues. The germline CDR1 and CDR2 sequences are SEHNR and FQNEAQ (reference sequence). J lost 3 bases, V lost 5 bases, and 6 bases had no gene match. In DNA form, the CDR3 reads TGTGCCAGCAGCCGATTGACAGGGTCTAATGAAAAACTGTTTTTT. This encodes CASSRLTGSNEKLFF.

The chain is built from TRBV10-3 and TRBJ1-5, with 11 bases lining up with TRBD1. This CDR3 is built from 19 residues. Germline V gene lookup returns CDR1 ENHRY and CDR2 SYGVKD. V dropped 0 bases and J dropped 7; count of bases not matched to a gene: 14. The CDR3 loop is CAISESGGDRGRLAQPQHF. CDR3 bases: TGTGCCATCAGTGAGTCAGGGGGGGACAGGGGGAGGTTGGCACAGCCCCAGCATTTT.

The chain is built from TRBV6-6 and TRBJ1-6; the D gene is possibly TRBD1 (6 bases). V was clipped by 0 bases and J by 14 bases, with 17 bases between them. Germline V CDR1 and CDR2: MNHNY, SVGAGI (reference sequence). The CDR3 runs 15 residues. CDR3 amino acids: CASSYSQGPPGTLHF. As DNA, the CDR3 is TGTGCCAGCAGTTACTCGCAGGGGCCGCCTGGAACCCTCCACTTT.

This chain links TRBV9 with TRBJ2-3, with a weak D call TRBD1 (5 bases). The germline gives CDR1 SGDLS, CDR2 YYNGEE. Trimming shortened V by 0 bases and J by 4 bases, and 12 bases separated the two germline ends. CDR3 length equals 15 residues. The CDR3, as DNA: TGTGCCAGCAGCGTAGCAGGGTTTGGCGCAGATACGCAGTATTTT. It is translated as CASSVAGFGADTQYF.

The V call is TRBV5-1, the J call TRBJ2-1; weak D call: TRBD2 (6 bases). CDR1 and CDR2 from the germline V gene are SGHRS and YFSETQ. The CDR3 has 14 amino acids. Trimming took off 0 bases at V and 4 bases at J, with 8 bases between the two ends. The CDR3 DNA sequence: TGCGCCAGCAGCTTGGCTGGGAGGTACAATGAGCAGTTCTTC. Residues: CASSLAGRYNEQFF.

This chain joins TRBV18 and TRBJ2-7, with D tentatively TRBD1 (5 bases). The CDR3 spans 14 residues. Trimming removed 2 bases from V and 0 bases from J, with 8 bases in between. Germline-derived CDR1 and CDR2 are KGHSH and LQKENI. The CDR3 bases are TGTGCCAGCTCACCAGCCGGACACTCCTACGAGCAGTACTTC. Amino acids: CASSPAGHSYEQYF.

The gene calls are TRBV5-6 and TRBJ2-5, with D possibly being TRBD2 (5 bases). Germline V gene sequence: CDR1 SGHDT, CDR2 YYEEEE. Between the trimmed V and J ends, which lost 7 bases and 5 bases, there was a span of 18 bases. This CDR3 is built from 14 residues. The CDR3 loop reads CASLWTPRGETQYF. DNA of the CDR3: TGTGCCAGCCTCTGGACTCCTCGCGGGGAGACCCAGTACTTC.

This sequence joins TRBV28 and TRBJ2-7; TRBD1 matches 7 bases. Per germline, CDR1 MDHEN and CDR2 SYDVKM. The CDR3 runs to 15 residues. The V gene end was trimmed by 4 bases and the J gene end by 4 bases; junction bases not matched to a gene: 10. CDR3 nucleotides: TGTGCCAGCAGTTCGTACAGGGGCAATGTGTACGAGCAGTACTTC. The encoded protein is CASSSYRGNVYEQYF.

Written as DNA, the CDR3 is TGTGCCAGCACCTATCTCGATCAGGTTATATCGGTTGAAGCTTTCTTT. It is translated as CASTYLDQVISVEAFF. V is TRBV6-6 and J is TRBJ1-1, with D unclear. The CDR3 is 16 residues long. CDR1 MNHNY and CDR2 SVGAGI come from the germline V gene (reference sequence). V was trimmed by 7 bases and J by 7 bases, leaving 25 bases between them.